These 28 T cell receptor beta chains originate from one sample sequenced in a study of shared clonotypes between healthy human individuals. TCRdb keeps only in-frame clones here, not all; method: immunoSEQ multiplex PCR. The sample yields some 2.1 million clones, about 93% seen once. CD45RO negativity and positive selection for CCR7 defined naive CD8 cells, a population that excluded terminally differentiated effector memory CD45RA+ cells. Sequencing input: naive CD8+ T cells from PBMCs. The receptors stem from a man between 18 and 29 years old in good health. Some clones in this sample may be carry-over from other donors' samples.

The genes are TRBV21-1 and TRBJ2-7; the table gives TRBD1 as D, unverified against the DNA. TRBV21-1 is labeled a pseudogene. This CDR3 has 14 amino acids. The CDR3 coding sequence is TGTGCCAGCAGCAGCGACAGGTATGAGTACGAGCAGTACTTC. It translates to CASSSDRYEYEQYF.

With respect to this clone: The same CDR3 arises from other DNA sequences in this sample as well. The V gene is TRBV28, the J gene TRBJ2-7; 10 bases are shared with TRBD2. This CDR3 contains 14 residues. The ends lost 5 bases at V and 3 bases at J; junction bases unmatched: 4. Per germline, CDR1 MDHEN and CDR2 SYDVKM. The CDR3 nucleotides read TGTGCCAGCAGTCCACGGACTAGCGGCTACGAGCAGTACTTC. Protein: CASSPRTSGYEQYF.

This chain uses TRBV27 with TRBJ2-3; no clear D. Germline V lookup: CDR1 MNHEY, CDR2 SMNVEV (reference sequence). V lost 1 base and J lost 1, with 3 bases in between. The CDR3 runs 13 residues. The CDR3 sequence: CASSLWGTDTQYF. The CDR3 nucleotides are TGTGCCAGCAGTTTATGGGGCACAGATACGCAGTATTTT.

Turning to this clone: Other nucleotide sequences from this sample produce the same CDR3. The genes are TRBV19 and TRBJ2-7; 8 nucleotides align to TRBD1. V was clipped by 3 bases and J by 2 bases; unmatched bases: 6. The germline CDR1 and CDR2 sequences are LNHDA and SQIVND (reference sequence). This CDR3 region has 15 residues. The CDR3 bases are TGTGCCAGTAGTATTTTTGGGACAGGAACCTACGAGCAGTACTTC. It translates to CASSIFGTGTYEQYF.

This clone came up a few times. The chain joins TRBV4-2 to TRBJ1-1; the D is unclear. Trimming removed 1 base at V and 5 bases at J, with 14 bases between. Germline V gives CDR1 LGHNA, CDR2 YNFKEQ. The CDR3 totals 15 residues. The CDR3 is CASSQVVGGRTEAFF. Here the CDR3 DNA reads TGTGCCAGCAGCCAAGTGGTGGGAGGGAGGACTGAAGCTTTCTTT.

The V call is TRBV27, the J call TRBJ1-1; the D gene is possibly TRBD1 (5 bases). Between the trimmed V and J ends, which lost 6 bases and 4 bases, there was a span of 12 bases. Germline CDR1 is MNHEY and CDR2 is SMNVEV (reference sequence). The CDR3 consists of 13 residues. As DNA, the CDR3 is TGTGCCAGCAGCGCAGGGCGGAGCACTGAAGCTTTCTTT. Translation gives CASSAGRSTEAFF.

The chain carries TRBV27 and TRBJ2-1; 12 nucleotides agree with TRBD2. This CDR3 spans 18 amino acids. V gave up 5 bases and J gave up 5 bases; unmatched junction bases: 13. Per the germline V gene, CDR1 is MNHEY and CDR2 is SMNVEV (reference sequence). CDR3: CASSKATLAGGRNNEQFF. DNA of the CDR3: TGTGCCAGCAGTAAAGCCACCCTAGCGGGAGGGCGGAACAATGAGCAGTTCTTC.

This chain uses TRBV9 with TRBJ2-6; 8 bases map to TRBD1. V lost 3 bases to trimming and J lost 2 bases; unmatched junction nucleotides: 1. The CDR3 covers 15 residues. From germline, CDR1 is SGDLS and CDR2 YYNGEE. CDR3 sequence: CASSEGQAGANVLTF. The CDR3 DNA is TGTGCCAGCAGCGAGGGACAGGCTGGGGCCAACGTCCTGACTTTC.

J is TRBJ2-7 and V is TRBV27; tentatively, D is TRBD2 (6 bases). V shed 5 bases and J shed 0 bases, with 11 bases lying between them. The CDR3 extends over 14 amino acids. Per germline, CDR1 MNHEY and CDR2 SMNVEV (reference sequence). DNA for the CDR3: TGTGCCAGCAGTATGGGGGGAGTCTCCTACGAGCAGTACTTC. Protein product: CASSMGGVSYEQYF.

About this clone itself: Other DNA sequences in the sample encode the same CDR3. The CDR3 region is CASSLRDTQYF. The CDR3, as DNA: TGTGCCAGCAGTTTACGAGATACGCAGTATTTT. The V and J genes are TRBV27 and TRBJ2-3; no clear D. Germline V CDR1 and CDR2: MNHEY, SMNVEV (reference sequence). This CDR3 region has 11 residues. V lost 2 bases and J lost 5, with 2 bases in between.

The chain links TRBV11-2 to TRBJ2-3; 12 bases are a match to TRBD2. V trimming: 6 bases; J trimming: 0 bases; junction bases outside the gene matches: 4. The germline V gene encodes CDR1 SGHAT and CDR2 FQNNGV. The CDR3 runs to 16 residues. The DNA of the CDR3 is TGTGCCAGCAGTAACACTAGCGGGAGGAGCACAGATACGCAGTATTTT. It is translated as CASSNTSGRSTDTQYF.

This clone turned up a few times. This rearrangement joins TRBV6-1 to TRBJ1-1; D is undetermined. Germline-derived CDR1 and CDR2 are MNHNS and SASEGT. The V end lost 2 bases, the J end lost 1 base, and 8 bases lay between the germline ends. The CDR3 has 14 amino acids. The CDR3 loop reads CASSERAENTEAFF. The DNA for the CDR3 is TGTGCCAGCAGTGAAAGGGCAGAGAACACTGAAGCTTTCTTT.

The chain is built from TRBV7-6 and TRBJ2-1, with D unclear. The CDR3 is 13 residues long. Germline CDR1 SGHVS, CDR2 FNYEAQ. The ends were cut back, 1 base at V and 9 bases at J, with 10 bases in the middle. For the CDR3, the DNA is TGTGCCAGCAGCTTAGGCCGCCACGGTGAGCAGTTCTTC. Translated: CASSLGRHGEQFF.

V and J are TRBV27 and TRBJ2-5; D not resolved. The V gene lost 3 bases and the J gene lost 4 bases, with 6 bases spanning the gap. The CDR3 totals 12 residues. Germline loops: CDR1 MNHEY, CDR2 SMNVEV (reference sequence). The chain's CDR3 is CASSFWGETQYF. The CDR3, as DNA: TGTGCCAGCAGTTTTTGGGGAGAGACCCAGTACTTC.

This clone was detected once. The sample contains more than one DNA sequence encoding this CDR3. The rearrangement joins TRBV9 to TRBJ1-2; D unresolved. Looked up from germline, CDR1 is SGDLS and CDR2 is YYNGEE. This CDR3 has 12 residues. V gave up 1 base and J gave up 4 bases, with 5 bases separating them. The CDR3 loop reads CASSVSGYGYTF. In DNA, the CDR3 is TGTGCCAGCAGCGTATCTGGCTATGGCTACACCTTC.

The V and J genes are TRBV5-1 and TRBJ1-2; TRBD1 might be the D (5 bases). Trimming left V 0 bases short and J 0 bases short, with 12 bases between. This CDR3 has 16 residues. Germline CDR1 and CDR2: SGHRS and YFSETQ. The CDR3 loop reads CASSLEGQGPNYGYTF. Written as DNA, the CDR3 is TGCGCCAGCAGCTTGGAAGGTCAGGGACCTAACTATGGCTACACCTTC.

In this sample, this clone turned up once. The V and J genes are TRBV4-1 and TRBJ1-5; D is unclear. Trimming took 0 bases from V and 4 from J, leaving 7 bases between them. The V gene's germline CDR1 is MGHRA and CDR2 YSYEKL. This CDR3 comprises 14 residues. For the CDR3, the DNA is TGCGCCAGCAGCCAAGAAGGCTATAATCAGCCCCAGCATTTT. The encoded protein is CASSQEGYNQPQHF.

This clone was recorded once. The V call is TRBV29-1, the J call TRBJ1-1; D gene unclear. The CDR3 runs 13 residues. Germline V lookup: CDR1 SQVTM, CDR2 ANQGSEA. V was shortened by 4 bases and J by 5 bases, with 14 bases between the two germline ends. CDR3 coding DNA: TGCAGCGTTGTCTTCCGGGCGTCTACTGAAGCTTTCTTT. Its protein is CSVVFRASTEAFF.

Note on this clone: Within the sample, other DNA sequences also encode this same CDR3. The rearrangement links TRBV27 to TRBJ2-7; D is ambiguous. This CDR3 has 13 amino acids. V was cut by 5 bases and J by 1 base, with 9 bases left in between. Germline V gene lookup returns CDR1 MNHEY and CDR2 SMNVEV (reference sequence). The CDR3 nucleotides are TGTGCCAGCAGTCCGACTGCTTCCTACGAGCAGTACTTC. It encodes CASSPTASYEQYF.

The V and J genes are TRBV28 and TRBJ2-1; 10 positions agree with TRBD2. CDR3 length: 16 residues. Germline V lookup: CDR1 MDHEN, CDR2 SYDVKM. Germline trimming cut 5 bases from V and 1 base from J; bases unmatched to any gene: 5. The DNA for the CDR3 is TGTGCCAGCAGTCCACGGACTAGCGGATCCTACAATGAGCAGTTCTTC. Encoded protein: CASSPRTSGSYNEQFF.

The V and J genes are TRBV28 and TRBJ2-2, with a weak D call TRBD1 (6 bases). In germline, CDR1 is MDHEN, CDR2 SYDVKM. This CDR3 has 18 amino acids. The V end was cut by 5 bases, the J end by 0 bases, with 19 bases between. The CDR3 loop is CASSTDRDNSPNTGELFF. The DNA for the CDR3 is TGTGCCAGCAGTACCGACCGGGACAATTCGCCGAACACCGGGGAGCTGTTTTTT.

This clone was recorded only once. The chain recombines TRBV5-4 with TRBJ2-1; maybe TRBD2 (5 bases). The V end lost 2 bases, the J end lost 8 bases, and 11 bases lay between the germline ends. The length of the CDR3 is 13 residues. The germline CDR1 and CDR2 sequences are SGHNT and YYREEE (reference sequence). CDR3: CASSFDYDDEQFF. CDR3 in DNA: TGTGCCAGCAGCTTTGACTACGACGATGAGCAGTTCTTC.

The chain links TRBV19 to TRBJ1-6, with a tentative D call TRBD1 (5 bases). The CDR3 has 12 amino acids. Trimming stripped 9 bases from V and 9 bases from J, with 12 bases between. Germline assignment: CDR1 LNHDA and CDR2 SQIVND (reference sequence). The DNA of the CDR3 is TGTGCCAGCCAGCAGGGCGGTTCACCCCTCCACTTT. Encoded protein: CASQQGGSPLHF.

This chain uses TRBV9 with TRBJ1-2; no reliable D call. Looked up from germline, CDR1 is SGDLS and CDR2 is YYNGEE. This CDR3 region has 14 residues. Deletions cut 0 bases from V and 4 bases from J, with 10 bases between. CDR3 loop: CASSVASLGYGYTF. The CDR3 nucleotides read TGTGCCAGCAGCGTAGCCAGTCTCGGCTATGGCTACACCTTC.

This chain links TRBV5-6 with TRBJ2-5; perhaps TRBD2 as D (5 bases). Trimming shortened V by 0 bases and J by 5 bases, and 8 bases separated the two germline ends. The germline CDR1 and CDR2 sequences are SGHDT and YYEEEE. The CDR3 length is 13 residues. CDR3 sequence (DNA): TGTGCCAGCAGCTTGGTCGGGGATGAGACCCAGTACTTC. It encodes CASSLVGDETQYF.

The chain links TRBV15 to TRBJ2-7, with 7 positions matching TRBD2. In germline, CDR1 is LNHNV, CDR2 YYDKDF (reference sequence). J was trimmed by 4 bases and V by 5 bases; bases with no gene match: 5. This CDR3 is 13 amino acids long. The CDR3 sequence is CATSARESYEQYF. CDR3 bases: TGTGCCACCAGCGCGCGGGAGTCGTACGAGCAGTACTTC.

The CDR3 DNA follows: TGTGCCAGCGGGACAGGCGCCGTGAATCAGCCCCAGCATTTT. As protein: CASGTGAVNQPQHF. J is TRBJ1-5 and V is TRBV9, with TRBD1 matching 8 bases. Losses at the gene ends were 7 bases for V and 4 bases for J; bases not matched to a gene: 7. Germline V gene lookup returns CDR1 SGDLS and CDR2 YYNGEE. There are 14 residues in the CDR3.

As DNA, the CDR3 is TGTGCCAGCAGCTCCCTCCTGATCAATGAGCAGTTCTTC. Its translation is CASSSLLINEQFF. The V and J genes are TRBV7-9 and TRBJ2-1, with D hard to call. The germline gives CDR1 SEHNR, CDR2 FQNEAQ (reference sequence). V shed 4 bases and J shed 6 bases, with 10 bases lying between them. The CDR3 is 13 residues long.